These 3 T cell receptor beta chains share one sample of origin, sequenced in a study of cytomegalovirus exposure and HLA in healthy donors. Primers: 60 Vbeta forward and 13 Jbeta reverse. TCRdb keeps only in-frame clones here, not all; method: immunoSEQ multiplex PCR. The sample comprises under 300,000 clones, approximately 82% of which are singletons, and 7% to 9% rests with the top ten. The sample comprised PBMCs. These receptors were taken from a woman aged 55-75 years in good health and CMV-seropositive.

The chain couples TRBV7-3 to TRBJ2-1, with 15 bases fitting TRBD2. There are 16 residues in the CDR3. Germline-derived CDR1 and CDR2 are SGHTA and FQGTGA. V lost 4 bases, J lost 8 bases, and 6 bases stayed unmatched. In DNA, the CDR3 is TGTGCCAGCAGCTGGGGACTAGCGGGAGGAGTCCATGAGCAGTTCTTC. Amino acids: CASSWGLAGGVHEQFF. Together with reference TRBV7-3 and TRBJ2-1, the CDR3 gives the full variable domain: GAGVSQTPSNKVTEKGKYVELRCDPISGHTALYWYRQSLGQGPEFLIYFQGTGAADDSGLPNDRFFAVRPEGSVSTLKIQRTERGDSAVYLCASSWGLAGGVHEQFFGPGTRLTVL.

The rearrangement joins TRBV2 to TRBJ2-3; D ambiguous. The CDR3 sequence is 12 residues long. V was shortened by 5 bases and J by 2 bases, with 5 bases between the two germline ends. In germline, CDR1 is SNHLY, CDR2 FYNNEI. The CDR3, as DNA: TGTGCCAGCAGTTCCTACACAGATACGCAGTATTTT. Translating gives CASSSYTDTQYF.

The genes are TRBV27 and TRBJ2-7; TRBD2 aligns across 14 bases. The CDR3 length is 15 residues. Germline-derived CDR1 and CDR2 are MNHEY and SMNVEV (reference sequence). V lost 7 bases and J lost 4; bases outside the gene matches: 6. The CDR3 coding sequence is TGTGCCAGCACTAAGGGGACTAGCGGGAGTTACGAGCAGTACTTC. This encodes CASTKGTSGSYEQYF.